These 15 T cell receptor beta chains came from one sample sequenced in a study of shared clonotypes between healthy human individuals. TCRdb's table, derived via immunoSEQ multiplex PCR, lists solely in-frame clones and lacks some. Altogether about 640,000 clones are present, about two thirds being singletons, with the ten largest covering approximately 1.8%. Sequencing was performed on memory CD4+ T cells sorted from blood. Subset described: CD45RA-negative fraction. The source of these receptors is a woman between 25 and 40 years old in good health.

This chain links TRBV5-1 with TRBJ2-2; weak D call: TRBD2 (5 bases). V was trimmed by 5 bases and J by 6 bases, leaving 20 bases between them. CDR3 length: 16 amino acids. Germline CDR1 reads SGHRS; CDR2 reads YFSETQ. Here the CDR3 reads CASRAAGSSVPGELFF. The CDR3 region has the DNA TGCGCCAGCAGGGCTGCTGGGAGTTCGGTCCCCGGGGAGCTGTTTTTT.

The J gene is TRBJ1-2, the V gene TRBV5-1; 9 bases map to TRBD1. This CDR3 is 15 amino acids long. V lost 2 bases, J lost 5 bases, and 7 bases stayed unmatched. Per the germline V gene, CDR1 is SGHRS and CDR2 is YFSETQ. The CDR3 sequence: CASSLQDRGTYGYTF. For the CDR3, the DNA is TGCGCCAGCAGCTTACAGGACAGGGGCACTTATGGCTACACCTTC.

This chain links TRBV7-2 with TRBJ2-1; 7 bases are a match to TRBD1. The CDR3 sequence is 15 residues long. Unmatched junction bases numbered 11, after V lost 5 bases and J lost 7 bases. Germline CDR1 SGHTA, CDR2 FQGNSA. CDR3 protein: CASSPQAGGRNEQFF. The CDR3, as DNA: TGTGCCAGCAGCCCCCAGGCAGGGGGAAGGAATGAGCAGTTCTTC.

The V call is TRBV5-4, the J call TRBJ1-1, with 7 bases fitting TRBD1. Looked up from germline, CDR1 is SGHNT and CDR2 is YYREEE (reference sequence). This CDR3 has 16 residues. Trimming at V came to 4 bases and at J to 0 bases, leaving 9 bases not matched to a gene. CDR3 residues: CASSPLWTGVNTEAFF. In DNA form, the CDR3 reads TGTGCCAGCAGCCCCCTCTGGACAGGAGTGAACACTGAAGCTTTCTTT.

This chain uses TRBV5-1 with TRBJ1-4, with a tentative D call TRBD1 (6 bases). The germline V and J ends were trimmed by 1 base and 5 bases, with 9 bases remaining between them. Germline loops: CDR1 SGHRS, CDR2 YFSETQ. The CDR3 is 14 residues long. DNA for the CDR3: TGCGCCAGCAGCTTGCAGGGGCTGAATGAAAAACTGTTTTTT. Its translation is CASSLQGLNEKLFF.

This chain joins TRBV5-4 and TRBJ1-4, with 10 positions matching TRBD1. V dropped 4 bases and J dropped 6; count of bases not matched to a gene: 3. Germline CDR1 SGHNT, CDR2 YYREEE (reference sequence). The CDR3 has 14 amino acids. CDR3 sequence (DNA): TGTGCCAGCAGCCCGACAGGGGGCCATGAAAAACTGTTTTTT. Protein: CASSPTGGHEKLFF.

This chain joins TRBV9 and TRBJ2-3; D is possibly TRBD1 or TRBD2 (5 bases each). The germline V gene encodes CDR1 SGDLS and CDR2 YYNGEE. This CDR3 spans 14 amino acids. V gave up 5 bases and J gave up 2 bases, with 12 bases separating them. The CDR3 DNA is TGTGCCAGCAGGCCGGGACCCCACACAGATACGCAGTATTTT. Protein product: CASRPGPHTDTQYF.

The chain carries TRBV19 and TRBJ2-1, with TRBD2 matching 12 bases. The CDR3 totals 18 residues. J was trimmed by 4 bases and V by 2 bases; bases with no gene match: 9. From germline, CDR1 is LNHDA and CDR2 SQIVND (reference sequence). The chain's CDR3 is CASSITSGRPGGYNEQFF. The CDR3 nucleotides read TGTGCCAGTAGTATAACTAGCGGGAGGCCAGGAGGTTACAATGAGCAGTTCTTC.

This clone was picked up a small number of times. This sequence joins TRBV19 and TRBJ2-7; D gene ambiguous. There are 15 residues in the CDR3. Trimming removed 1 base at V and 7 bases at J, with 17 bases between. Looked up from germline, CDR1 is LNHDA and CDR2 is SQIVND (reference sequence). The CDR3 protein is CASSIAAGVPKEQYF. The CDR3 region has the DNA TGTGCCAGTAGTATAGCGGCAGGCGTGCCGAAGGAGCAGTACTTC. Complete variable domain (other parts from reference TRBV19 and TRBJ2-7): DGGITQSPKYLFRKEGQNVTLSCEQNLNHDAMYWYRQDPGQGLRLIYYSQIVNDFQKGDIAEGYSVSREKKESFPLTVTSAQKNPTAFYLCASSIAAGVPKEQYFGPGTRLTVT.

The chain uses TRBV5-4 and TRBJ2-2; possible D gene TRBD2, 5 bases. Germline CDR1 is SGHNT and CDR2 is YYREEE (reference sequence). This CDR3 region has 17 residues. V was shortened by 4 bases and J by 5 bases, with 21 bases between the two germline ends. The DNA of the CDR3 is TGTGCCAGCAGCGCTAGCCATTGGCGCCAGCAAACCGGGGAGCTGTTTTTT. Translation gives CASSASHWRQQTGELFF.

The chain links TRBV11-1 to TRBJ2-1; TRBD2 matches at 7 bases. Germline V gene data show CDR1 as SGHAT and CDR2 as FQDESV (reference sequence). CDR3 size: 14 residues. J lost 8 bases, V lost 5 bases, and 9 bases had no gene match. CDR3 residues: CASSGGGGNHEQFF. The CDR3, as DNA: TGTGCCAGCAGCGGCGGGGGAGGGAACCATGAGCAGTTCTTC.

The rearrangement links TRBV5-1 to TRBJ2-1, with TRBD2 matching over 9 bases. This CDR3 contains 16 residues. In germline, CDR1 is SGHRS, CDR2 YFSETQ. V shed 1 base, J shed 4 bases, and the junction held 6 bases outside the gene matches. CDR3 sequence: CASSLLPSGEYNEQFF. CDR3 sequence (DNA): TGCGCCAGCAGCTTGCTGCCTAGCGGGGAATACAATGAGCAGTTCTTC.

The table lists this clone with a count of one. The CDR3 nucleotides read TGTGCCAGCAGCTTAGGTCATAATCAGCCCCAGCATTTT. Translated: CASSLGHNQPQHF. V is TRBV7-2 and J is TRBJ1-5; D gene unclear. Deletions cut 1 base from V and 4 bases from J, with 5 bases between. The CDR3 loop spans 13 amino acids. Germline lookup yields CDR1 SGHTA and CDR2 FQGNSA. The whole variable domain, remainder taken from reference TRBV7-2 and TRBJ1-5, is GAGVSQSPSNKVTEKGKDVELRCDPISGHTALYWYRQSLGQGLEFLIYFQGNSAPDKSGLPSDRFSAERTGGSVSTLTIQRTQQEDSAVYLCASSLGHNQPQHFGDGTRLSIL.

This clone was found a few times. The chain couples TRBV19 to TRBJ2-2; TRBD2 matches 9 bases. The CDR3 length is 14 residues. Per germline, CDR1 LNHDA and CDR2 SQIVND (reference sequence). With V trimmed by 8 bases and J by 3 bases, 4 bases remained unmatched. CDR3 loop: CASSGGRDTGELFF. The CDR3 DNA follows: TGTGCCAGTTCGGGCGGGAGGGACACCGGGGAGCTGTTTTTT.

This clone was counted a single time. Different DNA sequences within this sample yield the same CDR3. The chain links TRBV7-3 to TRBJ2-5, with D possibly TRBD1 on 6 matching bases. Trimming cost V 5 bases and J 2 bases, with 9 bases left between them. This CDR3 spans 13 amino acids. In germline, CDR1 is SGHTA, CDR2 FQGTGA. The CDR3, as DNA: TGTGCCAGCAGCCCTGGGACACAAGAGACCCAGTACTTC. Translated, it gives CASSPGTQETQYF.